Below, 30 T cell receptor beta chains from the same sample are listed, as sequenced in a study of blood T cell repertoires in COVID-19. Libraries were prepared by immunoSEQ multiplex PCR; TCRdb keeps only in-frame clonotypes and omits some of them. This table has 100,000 to 150,000 clones, approximately 71% appearing once. The sample consisted of peripheral blood. All receptors derive from a woman in her 70s with acute or convalescent COVID-19.

The chain combines TRBV21-1 with TRBJ1-2. TRBV21-1 is reported as a pseudogene. CDR3 length equals 11 residues. The CDR3 bases are TGTGCCAGCAGCACTATCTATGGCTACACCTTC. Translation gives CASSTIYGYTF.

This clone was detected only once. The chain joins TRBV6-6 to TRBJ1-4, with D perhaps matching TRBD1 (6 bases). In germline, CDR1 is MNHNY, CDR2 SVGAGI (reference sequence). The V gene lost 8 bases and the J gene lost 5 bases, with 12 bases spanning the gap. The CDR3 runs to 13 residues. CDR3 in DNA: TGTGCCAGCTGGGAGGGGGAAAATGAAAAACTGTTTTTT. Translating gives CASWEGENEKLFF.

The chain recombines TRBV12-3 or TRBV12-4 with TRBJ2-3; 7 bases align to TRBD2. V lost 6 bases, J lost 7 bases, and 7 bases stayed unmatched. This CDR3 spans 13 amino acids. For the CDR3, the DNA is TGTGCCAGCAGCTCCTCCGGGGGGAATACGCAGTATTTT. Translating gives CASSSSGGNTQYF.

The chain is built from TRBV6-5 and TRBJ1-4, with 8 bases that match TRBD1. Germline CDR1 and CDR2: MNHEY and SVGAGI. This CDR3 is 14 amino acids long. The ends lost 6 bases at V and 8 bases at J; junction bases unmatched: 8. The CDR3 DNA reads TGTGCCAGCAGGCCGACAGGGGCCCGCGAAAAACTGTTTTTT. Its protein product is CASRPTGAREKLFF.

The count of this clone is one. The V call is TRBV5-1, the J call TRBJ1-3; tentative D call: TRBD1 (5 bases). Germline V lookup: CDR1 SGHRS, CDR2 YFSETQ. The V end was cut by 0 bases, the J end by 0 bases, with 7 bases between. The length of the CDR3 is 15 residues. CDR3 region: CASSLAGGSGNTIYF. The CDR3 DNA is TGCGCCAGCAGCTTGGCCGGGGGCTCTGGAAACACCATATATTTT.

This clone has a handful of counts. The chain uses TRBV7-8 and TRBJ1-6, with unresolved D. CDR1 and CDR2 (germline): SGHVS, FQNEAQ. V lost 5 bases to trimming and J lost 8 bases, with 13 bases between them. The CDR3 extends over 14 amino acids. This chain's CDR3 is CASSLSPGDSPLHF. The CDR3 nucleotides read TGTGCCAGCAGCCTATCCCCGGGAGATTCACCCCTCCACTTT.

The chain joins TRBV5-6 to TRBJ1-1; 7 bases line up with TRBD1. J lost 2 bases, V lost 0 bases, and 4 bases had no gene match. The germline V gene has CDR1 SGHDT and CDR2 YYEEEE. The CDR3 loop spans 15 amino acids. CDR3 amino acids: CASSLVGQANTEAFF. CDR3 in DNA: TGTGCCAGCAGCTTGGTCGGACAGGCCAACACTGAAGCTTTCTTT. Complete variable domain (other parts from reference TRBV5-6 and TRBJ1-1): DAGVTQSPTHLIKTRGQQVTLRCSPKSGHDTVSWYQQALGQGPQFIFQYYEEEERQRGNFPDRFSGHQFPNYSSELNVNALLLGDSALYLCASSLVGQANTEAFFGQGTRLTVV.

The chain uses TRBV10-3 and TRBJ1-2; 8 bases align to TRBD1. Germline V gene sequence: CDR1 ENHRY, CDR2 SYGVKD. The V segment lost 0 bases and the J segment 4 bases; nucleotides outside the gene matches: 4. The CDR3 contains 15 residues. CDR3 in amino acids: CAISESITGGYGYTF. CDR3 bases: TGTGCCATCAGTGAGTCGATAACAGGGGGCTATGGCTACACCTTC.

J is TRBJ1-2 and V is TRBV5-6; D is unresolved. Trimming left V 0 bases short and J 4 bases short, with 10 bases between. Germline V gives CDR1 SGHDT, CDR2 YYEEEE. The CDR3 covers 14 residues. CDR3 sequence: CASSLASGFYGYTF. DNA of the CDR3: TGTGCCAGCAGCTTGGCCTCGGGGTTCTATGGCTACACCTTC.

For this clone: Other DNA sequences within the sample encode an identical CDR3. The chain joins TRBV30 to TRBJ2-7; TRBD2 aligns across 10 bases. J was trimmed by 5 bases and V by 1 base; bases with no gene match: 2. The CDR3 has 13 amino acids. The germline V gene encodes CDR1 GTSNPN and CDR2 SVGIG (reference sequence). The CDR3 coding sequence is TGTGCCTGGAGTGGCCTAGCGGGAGACGAGCAGTACTTC. This gives the protein CAWSGLAGDEQYF.

The chain employs TRBV6-5 and TRBJ1-3, with D possibly TRBD1 on 6 matching bases. This CDR3 is built from 15 residues. The germline V and J ends were trimmed by 0 bases and 0 bases, with 6 bases remaining between them. The germline V gene encodes CDR1 MNHEY and CDR2 SVGAGI. CDR3 DNA sequence: TGTGCCAGCAGTTACTCAGGGGGCTCTGGAAACACCATATATTTT. It yields the protein CASSYSGGSGNTIYF.

In its sample, this clone was seen once. The rearrangement links TRBV4-1 to TRBJ1-3; a weak D match, TRBD1 (6 bases). Germline lookup yields CDR1 MGHRA and CDR2 YSYEKL. This CDR3 is built from 19 residues. The germline V and J ends were trimmed by 4 bases and 0 bases, with 22 bases remaining between them. The CDR3, as DNA: TGCGCCAGCAGCCTAACCCCGGCGGACAGAGGCTTCTCTGGAAACACCATATATTTT. Translated: CASSLTPADRGFSGNTIYF.

The chain joins TRBV24-1 to TRBJ1-2, with 11 bases that match TRBD1. J gave up 6 bases and V 3 bases, and 8 bases lay outside the gene matches. Germline CDR1 KGHDR, CDR2 SFDVKD. This CDR3 is built from 16 residues. CDR3 region: CATSDELGQGANGYTF. The CDR3 region has the DNA TGTGCCACCAGTGATGAACTAGGACAGGGGGCAAATGGCTACACCTTC.

The chain uses TRBV11-2 and TRBJ2-3; D gene uncertain. This CDR3 has 13 amino acids. The germline gives CDR1 SGHAT, CDR2 FQNNGV. The V and J ends lost 2 bases and 7 bases respectively, with 10 bases between them. The CDR3 DNA is TGTGCCAGCAGCTTATGGTTCAGGAATACGCAGTATTTT. It is translated as CASSLWFRNTQYF.

The chain couples TRBV2 to TRBJ1-2, with 8 bases lining up with TRBD1. Germline CDR1 SNHLY, CDR2 FYNNEI. V lost 6 bases to trimming and J lost 6 bases; unmatched junction nucleotides: 6. The CDR3 has 13 residues. The CDR3 nucleotides read TGTGCCAGCAGGGCATGGACAGGGAATGGCTACACCTTC. It encodes CASRAWTGNGYTF.

The DNA of the CDR3 is TGTGCCAGCAGCGTCGCGATTTCGGAGACCCAGTACTTC. It translates to CASSVAISETQYF. The V gene is TRBV9, the J gene TRBJ2-5; D not resolved. The V gene's germline CDR1 is SGDLS and CDR2 YYNGEE. The length of the CDR3 is 13 residues. V was cut by 2 bases and J by 5 bases, with 10 bases left in between.

The chain carries TRBV14 and TRBJ2-5; D may be TRBD1 (7 bases). V was cut by 6 bases and J by 3 bases, with 20 bases left in between. Looked up from germline, CDR1 is SGHDN and CDR2 is FVKESK. The CDR3 totals 16 residues. CDR3 protein: CASSFGGGLFEETQYF. CDR3 DNA sequence: TGTGCCAGCAGTTTCGGAGGGGGCTTGTTTGAAGAGACCCAGTACTTC.

The J gene is TRBJ2-7, the V gene TRBV19, with 7 bases identical to TRBD1. The germline V gene has CDR1 LNHDA and CDR2 SQIVND (reference sequence). This CDR3 comprises 15 residues. Germline trimming cut 0 bases from V and 5 bases from J; bases unmatched to any gene: 7. CDR3 sequence reads: CASSIEPRGSNEQYF. The DNA for the CDR3 is TGTGCCAGTAGTATAGAGCCCAGGGGGAGCAACGAGCAGTACTTC.

The DNA of the CDR3 is TGTGCCAGCAGTTACGGCGGGTCCGGGCGAAGCATTCAGTACTTC. Its protein is CASSYGGSGRSIQYF. The chain combines TRBV6-2 or TRBV6-3 with TRBJ2-4; D might be TRBD2 (5 bases). Trimming shortened V by 2 bases and J by 9 bases, and 17 bases separated the two germline ends. Germline V CDR1 and CDR2: MNHEY, SVGEGT. The CDR3 totals 15 residues.

Worth noting for this clone: Given a much more abundant clone one base away, this may be a read error. The sample has other DNA sequences that encode this CDR3 too. The chain uses TRBV5-5 and TRBJ2-7; TRBD1 is a possible D gene (6 bases). This CDR3 contains 12 residues. Germline V gene sequence: CDR1 SGHKS, CDR2 YYEKEE (reference sequence). DNA for the CDR3: TGTGCTAGCAGCTTAAGGGGGTACGAGCAGTACTTC. Its translation: CASSLRGYEQYF.

V usage is TRBV4-1 and J usage is TRBJ2-2, with 9 bases aligning to TRBD2. CDR1 and CDR2 (germline): MGHRA, YSYEKL. V dropped 5 bases and J dropped 0; count of bases not matched to a gene: 4. The CDR3 has 16 amino acids. CDR3 amino acids: CASSDRLAANTGELFF. For the CDR3, the DNA is TGCGCCAGCAGCGACCGACTAGCGGCGAACACCGGGGAGCTGTTTTTT.

The chain recombines TRBV28 with TRBJ2-1, with TRBD2 matching over 12 bases. This CDR3 region has 14 residues. Germline V CDR1 and CDR2: MDHEN, SYDVKM. The V gene end was trimmed by 7 bases and the J gene end by 6 bases; junction bases not matched to a gene: 4. This CDR3 reads CASTSSGRGNEQFF. The CDR3 DNA follows: TGTGCCAGCACGTCTAGCGGGAGGGGCAATGAGCAGTTCTTC.

The chain joins TRBV10-1 to TRBJ1-1, with D possibly TRBD1 on 6 matching bases. Germline lookup yields CDR1 WNHNN and CDR2 SYGVQD (reference sequence). The germline V and J ends were trimmed by 7 bases and 0 bases, with 9 bases remaining between them. The CDR3 consists of 13 residues. The CDR3 DNA reads TGCGCCAGCAAGGGACAACTGAACACTGAAGCTTTCTTT. Amino acids: CASKGQLNTEAFF.

CDR3 DNA: TGTGCCAGCAGATGGACAGGCCACTATGGCTACACCTTC. Protein product: CASRWTGHYGYTF. V gene TRBV14 combines with J gene TRBJ1-2; 7 nucleotides match TRBD1. After removal of 6 bases from V and 3 bases from J, the junction contained 4 bases not matched to a gene. Germline V gene lookup returns CDR1 SGHDN and CDR2 FVKESK. The CDR3 has 13 residues. Combining the CDR3 with reference TRBV14 and TRBJ1-2 gives the whole variable domain EAGVTQFPSHSVIEKGQTVTLRCDPISGHDNLYWYRRVMGKEIKFLLHFVKESKQDESGMPNNRFLAERTGGTYSTLKVQPAELEDSGVYFCASRWTGHYGYTFGSGTRLTVV.

The chain is built from TRBV18 and TRBJ2-1, with D tentatively TRBD1 (5 bases). The CDR3 is 15 amino acids. CDR1 is KGHSH, CDR2 LQKENI, per germline. V shed 3 bases and J shed 1 base, with 10 bases lying between them. CDR3 sequence: CASSPDSRSYNEQFF. The CDR3 region has the DNA TGTGCCAGCTCACCCGACAGTAGATCCTACAATGAGCAGTTCTTC.

The table lists this clone with a few counts. This chain joins TRBV9 and TRBJ1-1; D is possibly TRBD1 (6 bases). Germline loops: CDR1 SGDLS, CDR2 YYNGEE. This CDR3 region has 16 residues. Trimming cost V 4 bases and J 3 bases, with 19 bases left between them. This chain's CDR3 is CASSTPEGVGDTEAFF. The CDR3, as DNA: TGTGCCAGCAGCACCCCCGAGGGGGTGGGGGACACTGAAGCTTTCTTT.

The chain has TRBV24-1 and TRBJ2-2, with TRBD1 matching over 10 bases. Germline CDR1 is KGHDR and CDR2 is SFDVKD. After removal of 9 bases from V and 8 bases from J, the junction contained 5 bases not matched to a gene. The length of the CDR3 is 13 residues. CDR3 DNA sequence: TGTGCCACCGACAGGGGGCGGGTAGGGGAGCTGTTTTTT. This codes for CATDRGRVGELFF.

The V call is TRBV18, the J call TRBJ2-1; the match to TRBD1 covers 10 bases. The CDR3 has 19 amino acids. Germline trimming cut 3 bases from V and 0 bases from J; bases unmatched to any gene: 11. The germline CDR1 and CDR2 sequences are KGHSH and LQKENI. CDR3 protein: CASSPVGQGSLSSYNEQFF. Here the CDR3 DNA reads TGTGCCAGCTCACCGGTGGGACAGGGGTCTCTAAGCTCCTACAATGAGCAGTTCTTC.

The chain combines TRBV6-5 with TRBJ2-7; the match to TRBD2 covers 7 bases. The V gene end was trimmed by 5 bases and the J gene end by 4 bases; junction bases not matched to a gene: 2. Germline V gene lookup returns CDR1 MNHEY and CDR2 SVGAGI. CDR3 length equals 12 residues. CDR3 residues: CASSLAAYEQYF. Here the CDR3 DNA reads TGTGCCAGCAGTCTAGCGGCGTACGAGCAGTACTTC.

This chain links TRBV5-1 with TRBJ2-2; no clear D. Trimming took off 2 bases at V and 4 bases at J, with 3 bases between the two ends. The CDR3 contains 12 residues. The germline gives CDR1 SGHRS, CDR2 YFSETQ. The CDR3 coding sequence is TGCGCCAGCAGCTTCTCCACCGGGGAGCTGTTTTTT. Protein: CASSFSTGELFF. The full variable domain, its missing parts supplied by reference TRBV5-1 and TRBJ2-2, is KAGVTQTPRYLIKTRGQQVTLSCSPISGHRSVSWYQQTPGQGLQFLFEYFSETQRNKGNFPGRFSGRQFSNSRSEMNVSTLELGDSALYLCASSFSTGELFFGEGSRLTVL.